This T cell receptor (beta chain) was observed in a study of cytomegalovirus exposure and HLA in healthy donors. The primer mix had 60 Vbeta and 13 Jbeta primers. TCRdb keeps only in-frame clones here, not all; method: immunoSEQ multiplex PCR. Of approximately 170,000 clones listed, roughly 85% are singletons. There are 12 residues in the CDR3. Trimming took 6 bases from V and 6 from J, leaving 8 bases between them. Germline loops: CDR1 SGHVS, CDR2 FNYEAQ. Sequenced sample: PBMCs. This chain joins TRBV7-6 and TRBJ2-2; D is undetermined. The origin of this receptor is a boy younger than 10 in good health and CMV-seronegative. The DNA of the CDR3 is TGTGCCAGCAGTTCAGTATCCGGGGAGCTGTTTTTT. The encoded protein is CASSSVSGELFF.